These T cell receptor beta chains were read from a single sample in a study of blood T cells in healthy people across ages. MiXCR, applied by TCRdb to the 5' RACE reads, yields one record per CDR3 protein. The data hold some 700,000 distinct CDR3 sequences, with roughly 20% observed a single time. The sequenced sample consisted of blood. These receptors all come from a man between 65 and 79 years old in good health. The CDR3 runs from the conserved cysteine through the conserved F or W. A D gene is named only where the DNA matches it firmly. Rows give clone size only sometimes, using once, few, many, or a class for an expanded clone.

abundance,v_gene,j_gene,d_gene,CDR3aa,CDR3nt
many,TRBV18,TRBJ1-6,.,CASSPFDRTYNSPLHF,TGTGCCAGCTCACCTTTCGACAGAACCTATAATTCACCCCTCCACTTT
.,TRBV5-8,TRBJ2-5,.,CASSLVGPRPQYF,TGTGCCAGCAGCTTGGTTGGGCCCAGGCCCCAGTACTTC
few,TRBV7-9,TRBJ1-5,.,CASSLGQYNQPQHF,TGTGCCAGCAGCCTAGGACAGTACAATCAGCCCCAGCATTTT
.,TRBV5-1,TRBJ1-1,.,CASSSTTGHGTEAFF,TGCGCCAGCAGCTCTACAACAGGGCACGGCACTGAAGCTTTCTTT
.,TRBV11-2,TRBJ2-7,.,CASSLRGQPYEQYF,TGTGCCAGCAGCTTACGAGGGCAGCCCTACGAGCAGTACTTC
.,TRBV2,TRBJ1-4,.,CVSKRETENEKLFF,TGTGTCAGCAAGCGGGAGACAGAGAATGAAAAACTGTTTTTT
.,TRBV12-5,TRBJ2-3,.,CASGLVPGRVDTQYF,TGTGCTAGTGGTTTGGTACCTGGTAGGGTAGATACGCAGTATTTT
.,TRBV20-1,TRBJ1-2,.,CSARGQGGSYTF,TGCAGTGCTAGAGGTCAGGGCGGAAGCTACACCTTC
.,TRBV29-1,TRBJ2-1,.,CSAGRDGHNEQFF,TGCAGCGCGGGGCGGGACGGCCACAATGAGCAGTTCTTC
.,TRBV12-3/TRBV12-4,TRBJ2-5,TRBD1,CASSLRTGSSETQYF,TGTGCCAGCAGTTTGCGGACAGGATCCTCGGAGACCCAGTACTTC
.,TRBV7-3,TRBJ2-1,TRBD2,CASSAGLDNEQFF,TGTGCCAGCAGCGCAGGACTAGACAATGAGCAGTTCTTC
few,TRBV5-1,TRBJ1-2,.,CASSFEEAYGYTF,TGCGCCAGCAGCTTTGAGGAGGCGTATGGCTACACCTTC
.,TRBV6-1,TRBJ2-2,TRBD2,CASSLTSVVGELFF,TGTGCCAGCAGTCTGACTAGCGTAGTCGGGGAGCTGTTTTTT
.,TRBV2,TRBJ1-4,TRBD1,CASEPGQGRREKLFF,TGTGCCAGCGAACCGGGACAGGGTAGGCGCGAAAAACTGTTTTTT
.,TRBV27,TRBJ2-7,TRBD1,CASSPPGQAKPSYEQYF,TGTGCCAGCAGTCCACCCGGACAGGCGAAGCCGTCCTACGAGCAGTACTTC
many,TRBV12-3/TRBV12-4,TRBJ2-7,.,CASSLHHEQYF,TGTGCCAGCAGTTTACACCACGAGCAGTACTTC
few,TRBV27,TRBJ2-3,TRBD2,CASSWGGDTQYF,TGTGCCAGCAGTTGGGGGGGGGATACGCAGTATTTT
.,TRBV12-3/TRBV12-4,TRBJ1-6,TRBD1,CASSPGTGSPLHF,TGTGCCAGCAGTCCCGGGACAGGTTCACCCCTCCACTTT
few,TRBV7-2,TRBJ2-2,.,CASSLLGLTNTGELFF,TGTGCCAGCAGCTTACTGGGCCTCACGAACACCGGGGAGCTGTTTTTT
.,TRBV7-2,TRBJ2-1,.,CASSLARGLSYNEQFF,TGTGCCAGCAGCTTAGCAAGGGGATTGTCCTACAATGAGCAGTTCTTC
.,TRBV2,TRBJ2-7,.,CASSRDAPSYEQYF,TGTGCCAGCAGTAGGGACGCTCCTTCCTACGAGCAGTACTTC
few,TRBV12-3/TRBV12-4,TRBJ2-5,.,CASSWRGKTQYF,TGTGCCAGCAGTTGGAGGGGGAAGACCCAGTACTTC
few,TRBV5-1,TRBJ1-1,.,CASSPDTLNEAFF,TGCGCCAGCAGCCCTGACACCCTAAATGAAGCTTTCTTT
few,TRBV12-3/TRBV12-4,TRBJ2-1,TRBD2,CASRRGTSGRTSYNEQFF,TGTGCCAGCAGGCGTGGGACTAGCGGGAGAACCTCCTACAATGAGCAGTTCTTC
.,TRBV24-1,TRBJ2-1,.,CATSDTQIYNEQFF,TGTGCCACCAGTGATACACAGATATACAATGAGCAGTTCTTC
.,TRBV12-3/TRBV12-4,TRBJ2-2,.,CASRRQLSTGELFF,TGTGCCAGCAGAAGACAGCTTAGCACCGGGGAGCTGTTTTTT
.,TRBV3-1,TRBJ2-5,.,CASSYLLQQNQETQYF,TGTGCCAGCAGCTACCTTTTACAGCAGAACCAAGAGACCCAGTACTTC
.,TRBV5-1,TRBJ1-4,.,CASSPVGVLNEKLFF,TGCGCCAGCAGCCCCGTCGGGGTACTTAATGAAAAACTGTTTTTT
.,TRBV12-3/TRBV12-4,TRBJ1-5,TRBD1,CASRRTGGAGPQHF,TGTGCCAGCAGGCGGACAGGGGGCGCGGGGCCCCAGCATTTT
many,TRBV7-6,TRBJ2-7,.,CASSLSAWDEQYF,TGTGCCAGCAGCTTATCGGCTTGGGACGAGCAGTACTTC
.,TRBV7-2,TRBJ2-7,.,CASSRTHSSYEQYF,TGTGCCAGCAGCCGGACTCACAGCTCCTACGAGCAGTACTTC
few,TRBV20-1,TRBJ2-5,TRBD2,CSPLAEQETQYF,TGCAGCCCGCTAGCGGAACAAGAGACCCAGTACTTC
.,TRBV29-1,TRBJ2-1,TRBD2,CSVEEGSGGAYEQFF,TGCAGCGTTGAAGAGGGAAGCGGGGGGGCCTATGAGCAGTTCTTC
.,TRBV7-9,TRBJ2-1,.,CASSSTRGQFF,TGTGCCAGCAGCTCTACACGGGGGCAGTTCTTC
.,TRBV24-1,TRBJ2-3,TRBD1,CATSDFGQALIGEQYF,TGTGCCACCAGTGATTTCGGACAGGCCCTCATTGGGGAGCAGTATTTT
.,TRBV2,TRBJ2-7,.,CASSEAGGWEQYF,TGTGCCAGCAGTGAAGCTGGAGGGTGGGAGCAGTACTTC
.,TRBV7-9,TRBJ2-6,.,CASSSSGYSGANVLTF,TGTGCCAGCAGCTCGTCTGGCTACTCTGGGGCCAACGTCCTGACTTTC
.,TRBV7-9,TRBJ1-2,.,CASSFLRGPYGYTF,TGTGCCAGCAGCTTCCTCAGGGGCCCCTATGGCTACACCTTC
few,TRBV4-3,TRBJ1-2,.,CASSQDSVRGNYGYTF,TGCGCCAGCAGCCAAGATAGCGTAAGGGGAAACTATGGCTACACCTTC
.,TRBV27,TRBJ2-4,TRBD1,CASSKTGGPSKNIQYF,TGTGCCAGCAGCAAAACAGGGGGGCCTTCCAAAAACATTCAGTACTTC
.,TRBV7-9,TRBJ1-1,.,CASSVKGPTNTEAFF,TGTGCCAGCAGCGTTAAGGGACCTACGAACACTGAAGCTTTCTTT
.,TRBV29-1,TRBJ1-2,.,CSVEGVADGYTF,TGCAGCGTTGAAGGGGTGGCGGACGGCTACACCTTC
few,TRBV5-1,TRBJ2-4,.,CASSLGGGDIQYF,TGCGCCAGCAGCTTGGGGGGCGGAGACATTCAGTACTTC
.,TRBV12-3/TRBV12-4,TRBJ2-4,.,CASTSGVGAKNIQYF,TGTGCCAGCACCTCAGGGGTGGGGGCGAAAAACATTCAGTACTTC
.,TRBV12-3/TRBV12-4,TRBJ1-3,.,CASSEQDYSGNTIYF,TGTGCCAGCAGTGAACAGGACTACTCTGGAAACACCATATATTTT
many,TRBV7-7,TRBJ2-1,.,CASSPRTGSYNEQFF,TGTGCCAGCAGCCCTCGGACCGGTTCCTACAATGAGCAGTTCTTC
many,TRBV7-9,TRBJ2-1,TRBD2,CASSLAGSGKGGEQFF,TGTGCCAGCAGCTTAGCTGGAAGCGGGAAGGGCGGTGAGCAGTTCTTC